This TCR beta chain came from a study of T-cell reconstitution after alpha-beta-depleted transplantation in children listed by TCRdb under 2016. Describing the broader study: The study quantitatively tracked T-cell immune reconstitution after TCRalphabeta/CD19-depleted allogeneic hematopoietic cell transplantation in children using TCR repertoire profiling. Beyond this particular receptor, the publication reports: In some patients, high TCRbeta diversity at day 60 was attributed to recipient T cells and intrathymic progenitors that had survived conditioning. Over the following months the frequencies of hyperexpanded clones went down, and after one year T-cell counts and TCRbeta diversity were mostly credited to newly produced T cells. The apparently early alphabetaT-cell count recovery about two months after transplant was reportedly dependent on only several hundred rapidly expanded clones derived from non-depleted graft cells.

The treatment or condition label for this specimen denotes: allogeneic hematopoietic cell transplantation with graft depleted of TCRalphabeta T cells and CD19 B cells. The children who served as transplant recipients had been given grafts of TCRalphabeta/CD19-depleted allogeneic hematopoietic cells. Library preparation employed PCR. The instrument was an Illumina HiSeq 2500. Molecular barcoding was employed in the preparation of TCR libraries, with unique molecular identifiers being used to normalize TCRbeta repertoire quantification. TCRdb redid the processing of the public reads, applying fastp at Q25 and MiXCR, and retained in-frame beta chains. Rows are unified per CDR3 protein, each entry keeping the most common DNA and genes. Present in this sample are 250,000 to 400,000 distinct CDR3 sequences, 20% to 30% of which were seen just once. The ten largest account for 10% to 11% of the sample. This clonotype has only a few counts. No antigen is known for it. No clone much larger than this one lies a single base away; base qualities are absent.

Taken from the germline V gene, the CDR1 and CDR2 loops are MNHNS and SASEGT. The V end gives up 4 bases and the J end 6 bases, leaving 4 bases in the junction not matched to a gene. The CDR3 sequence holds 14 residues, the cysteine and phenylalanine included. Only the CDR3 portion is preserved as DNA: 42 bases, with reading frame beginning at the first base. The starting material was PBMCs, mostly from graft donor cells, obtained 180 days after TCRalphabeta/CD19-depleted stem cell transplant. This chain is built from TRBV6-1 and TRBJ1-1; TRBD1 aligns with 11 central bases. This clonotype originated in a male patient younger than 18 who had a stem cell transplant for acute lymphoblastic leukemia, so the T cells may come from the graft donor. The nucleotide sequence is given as TGTGCCAGCAGTGGGACAGGGGGCATGGCTGAAGCTTTCTTT. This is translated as CASSGTGGMAEAFF.